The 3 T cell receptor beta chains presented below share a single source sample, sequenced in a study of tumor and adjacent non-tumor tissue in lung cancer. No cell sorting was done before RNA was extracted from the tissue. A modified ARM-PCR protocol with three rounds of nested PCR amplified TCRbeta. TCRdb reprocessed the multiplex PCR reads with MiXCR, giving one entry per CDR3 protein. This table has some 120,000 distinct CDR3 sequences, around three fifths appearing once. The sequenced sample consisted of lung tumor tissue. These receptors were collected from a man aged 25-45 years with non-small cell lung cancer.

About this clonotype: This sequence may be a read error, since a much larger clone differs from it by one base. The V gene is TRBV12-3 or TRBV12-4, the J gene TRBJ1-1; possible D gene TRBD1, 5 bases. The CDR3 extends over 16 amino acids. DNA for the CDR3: TGTGCCAGCAGCCTTTTAGTACCGGGACGGTTCACTGGAGCTTTCTTT. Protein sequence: CASSLLVPGRFTGAFF.

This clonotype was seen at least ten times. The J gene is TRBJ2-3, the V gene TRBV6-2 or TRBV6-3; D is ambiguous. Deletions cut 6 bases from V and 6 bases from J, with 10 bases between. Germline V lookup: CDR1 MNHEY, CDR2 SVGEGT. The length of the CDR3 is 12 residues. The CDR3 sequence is CASRNPQDTQYF. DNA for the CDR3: TGTGCCAGCAGAAACCCCCAGGATACGCAGTATTTT.

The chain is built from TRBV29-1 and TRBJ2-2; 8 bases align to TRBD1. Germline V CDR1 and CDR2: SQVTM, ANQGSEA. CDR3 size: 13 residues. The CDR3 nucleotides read TGCGGCCCCAGGCAGGGGGCGGGCGGGGAGCTGTTTTTT. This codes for CGPRQGAGGELFF.